The 18 T cell receptor beta chains reported below all come from one sample, sequenced in a study of T-cell reconstitution after alpha-beta-depleted transplantation in children. The TCRbeta library was prepared with unique molecular identifiers. TCRdb re-analysed the PCR reads in MiXCR, keeping a single row per CDR3 protein. The sample contains approximately 590,000 distinct CDR3 sequences, about 10% of which appear only once. The input for sequencing was PBMCs from the stem cell graft donor, taken from the stem cell graft. Receptor source: a human donor who donated a stem cell graft to a child with acute myeloid leukemia.

This clonotype was seen a handful of times. This chain joins TRBV11-2 and TRBJ1-1; D uncertain. V lost 7 bases to trimming and J lost 6 bases, with 15 bases between them. The germline CDR1 and CDR2 sequences are SGHAT and FQNNGV. The length of the CDR3 is 13 residues. DNA for the CDR3: TGTGCCAGCACCAAATACGAACGGCCTGAAGCTTTCTTT. Translation: CASTKYERPEAFF.

The genes are TRBV7-9 and TRBJ2-7, with a possible D match to TRBD1 (5 bases). The CDR3 loop spans 13 amino acids. Trimming took off 5 bases at V and 4 bases at J, with 12 bases between the two ends. Looked up from germline, CDR1 is SEHNR and CDR2 is FQNEAQ (reference sequence). DNA for the CDR3: TGTGCCAGCAGCACGATCACAGGATACGAGCAGTACTTC. Translating it yields CASSTITGYEQYF.

V and J are TRBV5-4 and TRBJ1-1; tentative D call: TRBD1 (5 bases). CDR3 length: 16 residues. V dropped 0 bases and J dropped 2 bases, with 14 bases sitting between them. Germline V gene lookup returns CDR1 SGHNT and CDR2 YYREEE (reference sequence). The CDR3 reads CASSLGRGRENTEAFF. CDR3 nucleotides: TGTGCCAGCAGCTTGGGACGTGGCAGGGAAAACACTGAAGCTTTCTTT. The full variable domain, its missing parts supplied by reference TRBV5-4 and TRBJ1-1, is ETGVTQSPTHLIKTRGQQVTLRCSSQSGHNTVSWYQQALGQGPQFIFQYYREEENGRGNFPPRFSGLQFPNYSSELNVNALELDDSALYLCASSLGRGRENTEAFFGQGTRLTVV.

The chain has TRBV5-1 and TRBJ2-5; D could derive from TRBD1 or TRBD2 (5 bases each). Germline V gene sequence: CDR1 SGHRS, CDR2 YFSETQ. Trimming took 0 bases from V and 5 from J, leaving 11 bases between them. The CDR3 length is 14 residues. The CDR3 bases are TGCGCCAGCAGCTTGGGAGGGGATGGCGAGACCCAGTACTTC. Translation gives CASSLGGDGETQYF.

At least ten counts were recorded for this clonotype. The chain has TRBV15 and TRBJ2-3; D perhaps matches TRBD1 (6 bases). Trimming took off 4 bases at V and 4 bases at J, with 18 bases between the two ends. The CDR3 has 16 amino acids. CDR1 is LNHNV, CDR2 YYDKDF, per germline (reference sequence). CDR3 sequence: CATSTTRQGMADTQYF. In DNA form, the CDR3 reads TGTGCCACCAGCACCACAAGGCAGGGGATGGCAGATACGCAGTATTTT.

Many counts were recorded for this clonotype. V is TRBV6-2 or TRBV6-3 and J is TRBJ2-1; D not resolved. Germline assignment: CDR1 MNHEY and CDR2 SVGEGT. Trimming removed 0 bases at V and 10 bases at J, with 4 bases between. The CDR3 has 11 amino acids. The CDR3 loop is CASSYSAEQFF. As DNA, the CDR3 is TGTGCCAGCAGTTACTCAGCGGAGCAGTTCTTC.

The rearrangement links TRBV11-2 to TRBJ2-3; D is unresolved. This CDR3 is built from 15 residues. V was clipped by 2 bases and J by 0 bases, with 9 bases between them. Germline CDR1 is SGHAT and CDR2 is FQNNGV. The CDR3 is CASSLRSASTDTQYF. CDR3 nucleotides: TGTGCCAGCAGCTTACGGTCGGCTAGCACAGATACGCAGTATTTT.

This clonotype was observed at least ten times. The genes are TRBV20-1 and TRBJ2-7, with 11 positions matching TRBD2. The trim removed 0 bases at V and 9 bases at J, leaving 10 bases unmatched. The CDR3 is made up of 15 amino acids. Germline V gene lookup returns CDR1 DFQATT and CDR2 SNEGSKA (reference sequence). CDR3 loop: CSAREGVAGGPRQYF. CDR3 nucleotide sequence: TGCAGTGCTAGAGAGGGAGTAGCGGGAGGGCCTCGGCAGTACTTC.

This clonotype was counted between two and nine times. The chain joins TRBV11-2 to TRBJ2-1, with 9 bases fitting TRBD2. With 1 base clipped from V and 2 bases from J, the junction kept 9 bases outside the gene matches. CDR1 and CDR2 (germline): SGHAT, FQNNGV. This CDR3 contains 18 residues. The CDR3 protein is CASSLVEREAPPYNEQFF. The CDR3 bases are TGTGCCAGCAGCTTAGTGGAGCGGGAGGCCCCCCCCTACAATGAGCAGTTCTTC.

The gene calls are TRBV24-1 and TRBJ2-7; D remains ambiguous. There are 15 residues in the CDR3. Germline V CDR1 and CDR2: KGHDR, SFDVKD. The germline V and J ends were trimmed by 3 bases and 0 bases, with 11 bases remaining between them. The CDR3 spells CATSDPATPSYEQYF. CDR3 DNA sequence: TGTGCCACCAGTGATCCCGCAACCCCCTCCTACGAGCAGTACTTC.

This rearrangement joins TRBV20-1 to TRBJ2-7; 8 positions match TRBD2. CDR3 length equals 13 residues. The V gene end was trimmed by 2 bases and the J gene end by 4 bases; junction bases not matched to a gene: 4. Germline V lookup: CDR1 DFQATT, CDR2 SNEGSKA (reference sequence). The CDR3 reads CSARRLARYEQYF. The CDR3 nucleotides read TGCAGTGCTAGAAGACTAGCGCGGTACGAGCAGTACTTC.

This clonotype was counted only a few times. The chain joins TRBV7-2 to TRBJ2-1; D is perhaps TRBD2 (5 bases). CDR1 and CDR2 (germline): SGHTA, FQGNSA. The CDR3 consists of 12 residues. Trimming shortened V by 7 bases and J by 8 bases, and 12 bases separated the two germline ends. This chain's CDR3 is CASNPNSDEQFF. The CDR3 nucleotides read TGTGCCAGCAACCCTAATAGCGATGAGCAGTTCTTC.

The sample holds many counts of this clonotype. The rearrangement links TRBV20-1 to TRBJ1-6; no reliable D call. Germline V gene sequence: CDR1 DFQATT, CDR2 SNEGSKA (reference sequence). This CDR3 spans 14 amino acids. V lost 6 bases and J lost 5, with 14 bases in between. Here the CDR3 reads CSAISTANNSPLHF. The DNA of the CDR3 is TGCAGTGCCATTTCTACGGCGAATAATTCACCCCTCCACTTT.

This clonotype was seen a few times. V and J are TRBV7-2 and TRBJ2-7; D remains unclear. This CDR3 spans 13 amino acids. Trimming removed 3 bases from V and 3 bases from J, with 9 bases in between. Germline CDR1 is SGHTA and CDR2 is FQGNSA. CDR3 sequence reads: CASSLVGYYEQYF. The CDR3 DNA reads as TGTGCCAGCAGCTTGGTCGGGTACTACGAGCAGTACTTC.

This rearrangement joins TRBV6-2 or TRBV6-3 to TRBJ1-5; 7 bases line up with TRBD1. This CDR3 is 15 amino acids long. Germline values: CDR1 MNHEY, CDR2 SVGEGT. Unmatched junction bases numbered 11, after V lost 5 bases and J lost 7 bases. The CDR3 loop is CASSPSDRPVQPQHF. CDR3 sequence (DNA): TGTGCCAGCAGTCCCTCGGACAGGCCGGTACAGCCCCAGCATTTT.

V is TRBV29-1 and J is TRBJ1-2; a weak D match, TRBD1 (6 bases). Trimming took 6 bases from V and 4 from J, leaving 12 bases between them. Germline values: CDR1 SQVTM, CDR2 ANQGSEA. The CDR3 loop spans 12 amino acids. The CDR3 bases are TGCAGCGTCTCAACAGGGCCCTATGGCTACACCTTC. Its protein product is CSVSTGPYGYTF.

This rearrangement joins TRBV3-1 to TRBJ2-1, with no clear D. CDR3 length: 13 residues. Germline-derived CDR1 and CDR2 are LGHDT and YNNKEL (reference sequence). Trimming shortened V by 4 bases and J by 5 bases, and 9 bases separated the two germline ends. The CDR3 protein is CASSLQKHNEQFF. The CDR3 bases are TGTGCCAGCAGCCTCCAAAAACACAATGAGCAGTTCTTC.

The chain employs TRBV6-5 and TRBJ1-1; no definite D call. The V end was cut by 6 bases, the J end by 3 bases, with 11 bases between. Germline V gene data show CDR1 as MNHEY and CDR2 as SVGAGI. The length of the CDR3 is 13 residues. The CDR3 region is CASRPRGDTEAFF. CDR3 DNA: TGTGCCAGCAGGCCTCGAGGAGACACTGAAGCTTTCTTT.